The following is a T cell receptor beta chain sequence with its context. Its antigen is undetermined. The Oncomine TCR Beta short-read assay was applied to DNA of cultured CD4+ T cells. A single record per CDR3 protein comes from TCRdb applying MiXCR to the PCR reads. The sample holds roughly 22,000 distinct CDR3 sequences, less than 35% seen once. This sample was taken from a study of vaccination and CD4 T cells after COVID-19. Across the study: Two doses of either BNT162b2 or mRNA-1273 vaccine went to participants.

Treatment here: approximately 9-day PBMC culture with coronavirus spike peptide pools or control peptides (ViraFEST assay). Sequencing used cultured CD4+ T cells from blood. The clonotype was recovered from a human donor with COVID-19.

In DNA, the CDR3 is TGTGCCAGCAGTGAATCTCGGGGGGGCGCGGGGGAGACCCAGTACTTC. Translation: CASSESRGGAGETQYF. The V call is TRBV25-1, the J call TRBJ2-5, with 8 bases matching TRBD2. From germline, CDR1 is MGHDK and CDR2 SYGVNS. CDR3 size: 16 residues. Germline trimming cut 1 base from V and 5 bases from J; bases unmatched to any gene: 9.